The clone carrying this T cell receptor beta chain was detected many times. The antigen remains unidentified. Every bit of the isolated RNA underwent reverse transcription, so sequencing read expressed TCRB transcripts. Here immunoSEQ multiplex PCR was the method, and the copy in TCRdb shows in-frame clones only, minus some. Of roughly 350,000 clones in the sample, about 10% were seen once. With 3 bases clipped from V and 1 base from J, the junction kept 2 bases outside the gene matches. Per the germline V gene, CDR1 is SGHTA and CDR2 is FQGTGA. CDR3 length equals 15 residues. These data belong to a study of beta chain features in type 1 diabetes. Study-level findings and limits: When Type 1 diabetes patients were examined, their TCRB CDR3s proved moderately but significantly shorter in all four CD4+ subsets.

The receptor comes from a man aged 25 to 45 with type 1 diabetes. The V call is TRBV7-3, the J call TRBJ2-2, with 7 bases that match TRBD2. The sample comprised central memory CD4+ T cells from blood. DNA of the CDR3: TGTGCCAGCAGCTTTTCTAGCGGGAACACCGGGGAGCTGTTTTTT. This sequence encodes CASSFSSGNTGELFF.